This TCR beta chain was observed in a study of T cell responses to AZD1222 COVID-19 vaccine. Study information: Some second doses came at about 4 weeks and others at about 12 weeks; these were pooled.

Looked up from germline, CDR1 is SGHRS and CDR2 is YFSETQ. V lost 4 bases and J lost 5, with 7 bases in between. The CDR3 contains 13 residues. Clones were sequenced by immunoSEQ multiplex PCR, and TCRdb holds only the in-frame ones, with some missing. Found here are some 120,000 clones, over 75% of them singletons; the top ten hold around 7.5%. V and J are TRBV5-1 and TRBJ2-6; maybe TRBD2 (5 bases). This receptor was taken from an adult in good health. The material was peripheral blood, obtained on day 0 of AZD1222 vaccination. CDR3 sequence: CASSRGRANVLTF. CDR3 in DNA: TGCGCCAGCAGCCGGGGTCGGGCCAACGTCCTGACTTTC.